This record concerns one TCR beta chain sequence. What it recognizes is unknown. The CDR3 is 15 amino acids. CDR1 is MNHEY and CDR2 is SMNVEV in the germline V gene (reference sequence). The J segment lost 2 bases and the V segment lost 5 bases, leaving 5 bases of the junction unmatched. The repertoire was sequenced with immunoSEQ multiplex PCR; TCRdb's copy has only in-frame clones and lacks some. The sample consists of around 70,000 clones, 89% of them appearing once. These data come from a study of graft-versus-host responses after intestinal transplantation. Overall study: The whole recipient group had anti-thymocyte globulin induction followed by tacrolimus and steroids for approximately three years.

Study observations and caveats: In recipient marrow, GvH clones were found, and some appeared first in ileum or blood. Levels of circulating GvH clones at their peak were associated with early post-transplant HvG declines.

The source material was unstimulated CD8+ T cells sorted from spleen or lymph node cells, sampled before intestinal transplant. This receptor was obtained from a human donor who received an intestinal transplant. The J gene is TRBJ1-5, the V gene TRBV27; 8 bases are shared with TRBD1. The CDR3 DNA reads as TGTGCCAGCAGTCCTTCGACAGGGGGCAATCAGCCCCAGCATTTT. Residues: CASSPSTGGNQPQHF.